Listed below are T cell receptor beta chains from one sample, sequenced in a study of T cell responses to AZD1222 COVID-19 vaccine. Sequenced by immunoSEQ multiplex PCR; TCRdb stores in-frame clones only, minus some. The data contain about 130,000 clones, 80% to 90% of them singletons. The specimen comprised peripheral blood, sampled 28 days after the second AZD1222 dose. These TCRs come from an adult who received the AZD1222 COVID-19 vaccine. Each CDR3 is given with its conserved first and last residue. D genes are given only for firm matches. Clone size is shown for a subset of rows, as once, few, many or a class of expanded clone.

j_gene | v_gene | abundance | d_gene | CDR3aa | CDR3nt
TRBJ1-3 | TRBV19 | - | - | CASSPRGDGNTIYF | TGTGCCAGTAGTCCTCGCGGGGATGGAAACACCATATATTTT
TRBJ2-3 | TRBV30 | - | - | CAWSQGDTQYF | TGTGCCTGGAGTCAAGGAGATACGCAGTATTTT
TRBJ2-7 | TRBV25-1 | - | - | CASSNPGVTYEQYF | TGTGCCTCTAGTAATCCGGGGGTGACCTACGAGCAGTACTTC
TRBJ2-1 | TRBV27 | - | TRBD1 | CASSLFAGTGGEDEQFF | TGTGCCAGCAGTTTATTCGCGGGGACAGGGGGGGAGGATGAGCAGTTCTTC
TRBJ1-6 | TRBV6-5 | - | TRBD1 | CASTLPHAGGSPLHF | TGTGCCAGCACACTACCCCATGCAGGGGGCTCACCCCTCCACTTT
TRBJ2-7 | TRBV3-1/TRBV3-2 | - | - | CASSQGGYEQYF | TGTGCCAGCAGCCAAGGGGGCTACGAGCAGTACTTC
TRBJ1-4 | TRBV6-5 | - | - | CASRGEKLFF | TGTGCCAGCAGAGGTGAAAAACTGTTTTTT
TRBJ1-2 | TRBV30 | - | - | CAWTMTGGHGYTF | TGTGCCTGGACCATGACCGGGGGGCATGGCTACACCTTC
TRBJ1-1 | TRBV6-5 | - | - | CAARGGNMVNTEAFF | TGTGCCGCCCGGGGGGGCAATATGGTGAACACTGAAGCTTTCTTT
TRBJ2-5 | TRBV6-1 | - | TRBD1 | CASSESQGASETQYF | TGTGCCAGCAGTGAATCCCAGGGGGCCTCAGAGACCCAGTACTTC
TRBJ1-2 | TRBV10-1 | - | - | CASSESIANYGYTF | TGCGCCAGCAGTGAGTCGATAGCTAACTATGGCTACACCTTC
TRBJ1-1 | TRBV5-1 | - | TRBD1 | CASSPDDFGRTGVTEAFF | TGCGCCAGCAGCCCTGATGATTTCGGGCGGACAGGGGTAACTGAAGCTTTCTTT
TRBJ1-2 | TRBV5-4 | - | - | CASSLPGTDGYTF | TGTGCCAGCAGCTTGCCAGGGACTGATGGCTACACCTTC
TRBJ2-2 | TRBV30 | - | - | CAWKEGMNTGELFF | TGTGCCTGGAAGGAGGGGATGAACACCGGGGAGCTGTTTTTT
TRBJ2-7 | TRBV5-5 | - | TRBD1 | CASSRQGTYEQYF | TGTGCCAGCAGCCGACAGGGTACCTACGAGCAGTACTTC
TRBJ2-3 | TRBV10-3 | once | - | CATGGWEDTQYF | TGTGCCACCGGGGGTTGGGAAGATACGCAGTATTTT
TRBJ2-1 | TRBV19 | - | - | CASSLRGPSAGLVPANEQFF | TGTGCCAGTAGCTTACGAGGGCCAAGTGCCGGTCTAGTCCCGGCTAATGAGCAGTTCTTC
TRBJ1-1 | TRBV7-9 | - | - | CASSFQGGTEAFF | TGTGCCAGCAGCTTCCAGGGTGGCACTGAAGCTTTCTTT